This T cell receptor (beta chain) was recorded in a study of blood T cells in healthy people across ages (dated by TCRdb to between 2015 and 2016). Looking at the study overall: In model experiments, template switching captured roughly one uniquely barcoded TCR beta cDNA molecule for every two T cells. Using deep sequencing normalized with unique cDNA molecular identifiers, the study measured how TCR beta repertoire diversity changes with age. Donors were grouped into four age groups: young (average about 15 years), middle-aged (39), aged (about 60) and long-lived (approximately 78). To avoid experimental bias, donors of different ages were spread randomly across the sequencing lanes. The study analyzed two additional independent replicas of 1 million unique cDNA reads from the same blood draw for two donors, one aged 18 to 30 and one aged 80 or older.

CDR1 MNHEY and CDR2 SVGAGI were looked up in the germline V gene. Including cysteine and phenylalanine, the CDR3 has 13 amino acids. CDR3 DNA only is kept here, 39 bases in frame from base 1. Trimming removed 5 bases from V and 2 bases from J, leaving 9 bases between the germline ends. Receptor libraries were prepared by 5' RACE. Instrument on record: Illumina HiSeq 2500. A second roughly 6 to 12 cycle PCR used a sample-barcoded 5' primer and a J-beta primer mix. A template-switch 5' adaptor carrying 12 random nucleotides introduced a unique molecular identifier onto each TCR beta cDNA molecule. Each sample yielded at least 2.5 million CDR3-containing paired-end reads. First-strand cDNA synthesis was performed from all RNA using the Mint cDNA synthesis kit, with priming by a TRBC-specific oligonucleotide. Following uracil-DNA glycosylase treatment, all cDNA underwent a first 18-cycle PCR with the universal primers M1SS and BC2_uni_R. The study's processing was this. Normalization of each sample was performed by random selection of 1 million high-quality reads, each carrying a distinct molecular identifier. Instead of being binned into consensus sequences, reads with shared molecular identifiers were discarded. MiTCR, run with a Q25 quality threshold and the strictest error-elimination algorithm, handled CDR3 identification, clonotype clustering and error correction. A nonparametric unseen species model using Euler transformation provided a lower-bound estimate of total TCR beta diversity. TCRdb itself trimmed the public reads at Q25 with fastp, ran MiXCR and retained productive beta chains. Every CDR3 protein is listed once, alongside the most common genes and DNA of its rows. These V and J calls rely on TCRdb rather than the paper's analysis. This sample comprises approximately 800,000 distinct CDR3 sequences, approximately 65% of them detected only once. Of the sample, roughly 25% falls within the top ten clones.

In regard to this clonotype: Its antigen is still unknown. It has no much larger one-base neighbor in the sample; base qualities were not kept.

Donors were roughly 40 systemically healthy Caucasian individuals from Russia aged roughly 6 to 90 years. Roughly 11 milliliters of peripheral blood were drawn from each donor into EDTA-treated Vacutainer tubes. Ficoll-Paque density-gradient centrifugation was used to isolate PBMCs, with at least 6 million obtained per sample. Total RNA was extracted from PBMCs with Trizol reagent, with at least 5 micrograms obtained per sample. For every donor, an aliquot of PBMCs went through flow cytometry to measure the percentages of naive CD45RAhigh/CD27high T cells. Broader findings and caveats from the paper: The percentage of naive T cells measured by flow cytometry correlated strongly with observed TCR beta diversity. As age increased, observed TCR beta diversity per million T cells dropped in a roughly linear way, and a significant reduction was already evident by age about 40. Bulk unsorted PBMC profiling prevented conclusive comparison of naive and antigen-experienced compartments. Estimates of total diversity from one million sequenced T cells were regarded as lower bounds and underestimates. The long-lived group showed more naive CD4+ T cells, fewer expanded clones and increased TCR diversity than the aged group, suggesting age selection. The CMV infection status of donors was not known, potentially confounding age-related changes in expanded clonotypes.

Input material: blood. The sequence links TRBV6-5 to TRBJ1-2, with the D gene not clear enough to name. The clonotype was recovered from a young man in good health. The nucleotides are TGTGCCAGCAGTCGAGGTGGGAACTATGGCTACACCTTC. Its protein product is CASSRGGNYGYTF.